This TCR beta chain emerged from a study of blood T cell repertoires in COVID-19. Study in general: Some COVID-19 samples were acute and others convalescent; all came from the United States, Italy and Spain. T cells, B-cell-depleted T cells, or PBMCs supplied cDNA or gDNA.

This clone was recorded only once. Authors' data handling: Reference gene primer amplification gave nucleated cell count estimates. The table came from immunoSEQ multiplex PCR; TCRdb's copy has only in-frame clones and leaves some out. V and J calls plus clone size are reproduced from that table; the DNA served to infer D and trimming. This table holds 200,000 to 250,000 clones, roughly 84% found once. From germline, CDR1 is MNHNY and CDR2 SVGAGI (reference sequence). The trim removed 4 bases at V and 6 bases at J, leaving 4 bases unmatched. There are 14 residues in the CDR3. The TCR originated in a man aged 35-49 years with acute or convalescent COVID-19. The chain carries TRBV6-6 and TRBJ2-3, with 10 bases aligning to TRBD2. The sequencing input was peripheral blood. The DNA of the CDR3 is TGTGCCAGCAGTTCCGGGACTAGCGATGATACGCAGTATTTT. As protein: CASSSGTSDDTQYF.